This T cell receptor beta chain was profiled in a study of brain T cells in children with intractable seizures. Between the trimmed V and J ends, which lost 3 bases and 8 bases, there was a span of 23 bases. The CDR3 totals 17 residues. Per the germline V gene, CDR1 is LGHNA and CDR2 is YNFKEQ. Noted time point: blood from clinic visit 5 months post-surgery; TSC patient then seizure free. Sequencing used immunoSEQ multiplex PCR; TCRdb keeps in-frame clones, though not all of them. Here the sample spans 300,000 to 400,000 clones, over 85% being singletons. This clonotype was sampled from a boy in the first two years of life with tuberous sclerosis and intractable seizures. Specimen: peripheral blood, collected approximately 5 months after surgery. This chain connects TRBV4-2 to TRBJ2-1; D is possibly TRBD1 (6 bases). CDR3 loop: CASSHSKGGRRSDEQFF. CDR3 coding DNA: TGTGCCAGCAGCCACAGCAAAGGGGGACGGCGGAGCGATGAGCAGTTCTTC.